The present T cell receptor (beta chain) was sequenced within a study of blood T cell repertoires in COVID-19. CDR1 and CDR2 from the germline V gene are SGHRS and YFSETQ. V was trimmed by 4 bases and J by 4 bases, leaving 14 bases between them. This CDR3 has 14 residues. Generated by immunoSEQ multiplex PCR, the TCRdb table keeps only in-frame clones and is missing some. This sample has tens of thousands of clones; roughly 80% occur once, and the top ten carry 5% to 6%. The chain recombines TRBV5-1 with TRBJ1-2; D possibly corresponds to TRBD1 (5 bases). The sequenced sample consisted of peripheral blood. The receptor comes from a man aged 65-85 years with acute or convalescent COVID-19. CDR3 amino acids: CASSLRQTTYGYTF. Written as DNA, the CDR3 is TGCGCCAGCAGCCTTCGACAGACGACCTATGGCTACACCTTC.